This passage covers 2 T cell receptor beta chains from one sample sequenced in a study of blood T cell repertoires in COVID-19 (dated by TCRdb to 2018 to 2020). Libraries were constructed by the immunoSEQ multiplex PCR assay. TCRdb stores this immuneACCESS table with in-frame sequences only. Part of the clones is absent; in the studies checked, under half of the shortfall reflects unresolved V genes, and no reason is known for the rest. For this sample the table gives about 380,000 clones, of which around 89% were detected only once. About 1.1% of the sample comes from the top ten. Specimen: PBMCs or T cells enriched from blood (not recorded which). These receptors were taken from a woman between 18 and 29 years old who had recovered from COVID-19.

The chain employs TRBV18 and TRBJ2-3; D is undetermined. V lost 2 bases, J lost 3 bases, and 9 bases lay in between. Germline loops: CDR1 KGHSH, CDR2 LQKENI. The CDR3 length is 14 residues. CDR3 DNA sequence: TGTGCCAGCTCACCAAGAGAAAAGACAGATACGCAGTATTTT. Its protein is CASSPREKTDTQYF. Looking up the rest from reference TRBV18 and TRBJ2-3 gives the full variable domain: NAGVMQNPRHLVRRRGQEARLRCSPMKGHSHVYWYRQLPEEGLKFMVYLQKENIIDESGMPKERFSAEFPKEGPSILRIQQVVRGDSAAYFCASSPREKTDTQYFGPGTRLTVL.

The chain combines TRBV19 with TRBJ2-7, with a weak D call TRBD1 (6 bases). The length of the CDR3 is 13 residues. Germline CDR1 is LNHDA and CDR2 is SQIVND (reference sequence). The ends were cut back, 3 bases at V and 3 bases at J, with 9 bases in the middle. This chain's CDR3 is CASSIEGGYEQYF. For the CDR3, the DNA is TGTGCCAGTAGTATTGAAGGGGGCTACGAGCAGTACTTC.